These 26 T cell receptor beta chains originate from one sample sequenced in a study of patients and donors after allogeneic stem cell transplantation. TCRdb re-analysed the RT-PCR reads in MiXCR, keeping a single row per CDR3 protein. The sample carries about 24,000 distinct CDR3 sequences, 29% recorded once. Sequencing used blood, either unsorted or a sorted T cell fraction (not recorded which). These receptors came from a human donor who was either an allogeneic HSCT recipient or a stem cell or donor lymphocyte infusion donor (not recorded which). It is not recorded whose cells these are; they may come from a transplant donor.

The table lists this clonotype with a few counts. The chain recombines TRBV6-5 with TRBJ2-2; D ambiguous. The CDR3 has 13 amino acids. CDR1 and CDR2 (germline): MNHEY, SVGAGI. The V gene lost 6 bases and the J gene lost 1 base, with 6 bases spanning the gap. CDR3 sequence reads: CASSPVNTGELFF. CDR3 nucleotide sequence: TGTGCCAGCAGCCCGGTGAACACCGGGGAGCTGTTTTTT.

In the case of this clonotype: One end of the junction does not line up with germline, which may come from a read error. The rearrangement joins TRBV7-7 to TRBJ2-1; the D gene could be TRBD1 or TRBD2 (5 bases each). The CDR3 sequence is 15 residues long. CDR1 SSHAT and CDR2 FNYEAQ come from the germline V gene (reference sequence). CDR3 loop: CASSLAPEEGNEQFF. The CDR3 DNA reads as TGTGCTAGCAGCTTAGCGCCGGAAGAGGGGAATGAGCAGTTCTTC.

This clonotype showed up just a few times. The V and J genes are TRBV29-1 and TRBJ2-7, with D tentatively TRBD1 (6 bases). CDR1 and CDR2 (germline): SQVTM, ANQGSEA. Deletions cut 2 bases from V and 7 bases from J, with 9 bases between. There are 11 residues in the CDR3. Written as DNA, the CDR3 is TGCAGCGTTGAATACAGGGAAGAGCAGTACTTC. Its protein is CSVEYREEQYF.

This clonotype was recorded many times. The chain has TRBV20-1 and TRBJ2-7; 13 bases are a match to TRBD2. Germline trimming cut 6 bases from V and 7 bases from J; bases unmatched to any gene: 9. Germline values: CDR1 DFQATT, CDR2 SNEGSKA (reference sequence). The CDR3 has 14 residues. The chain's CDR3 is CSAETSGGSGEQYF. The CDR3, as DNA: TGCAGTGCGGAGACTAGCGGGGGGTCTGGAGAGCAGTACTTC.

This chain connects TRBV6-6 to TRBJ2-7; the D gene is possibly TRBD1 (7 bases). Germline V gene data show CDR1 as MNHNY and CDR2 as SVGAGI (reference sequence). V was pared by 7 bases and J by 3 bases, with 16 bases between. The CDR3 has 14 residues. DNA of the CDR3: TGTGCCAGCAAAGAAGGGGGCGGGAACTACGAGCAGTACGTC. Its translation is CASKEGGGNYEQYV.

This clonotype showed up just a few times. The J gene is TRBJ1-2, the V gene TRBV20-1, with a possible D match to TRBD1 (5 bases). This CDR3 is 14 amino acids long. The ends were cut back, 1 base at V and 4 bases at J, with 13 bases in the middle. Germline V gene sequence: CDR1 DFQATT, CDR2 SNEGSKA (reference sequence). The CDR3 nucleotides are TGCAGTGCTAGAGTAGACGCTGGGGCCTATGGCTACACCTTC. It codes for CSARVDAGAYGYTF.

The V call is TRBV9, the J call TRBJ2-2, with 10 bases fitting TRBD2. CDR3 length: 15 amino acids. The trim removed 4 bases at V and 5 bases at J, leaving 5 bases unmatched. The germline CDR1 and CDR2 sequences are SGDLS and YYNGEE. CDR3 residues: CASSPRTSGTGELFF. CDR3 nucleotide sequence: TGTGCCAGCAGCCCCAGGACTAGCGGAACCGGGGAGCTGTTTTTT.

The chain combines TRBV12-3 or TRBV12-4 with TRBJ2-1, with TRBD2 identical over 13 bases. Trimming at V came to 3 bases and at J to 4 bases, leaving 6 bases not matched to a gene. The CDR3 has 17 residues. CDR3 nucleotides: TGTGCCAGCAGTTTTACTCCGGGACTAGCGGGGTACAATGAGCAGTTCTTC. Residues: CASSFTPGLAGYNEQFF.

This chain links TRBV12-3 or TRBV12-4 with TRBJ1-1; perhaps TRBD1 as D (5 bases). Trimming removed 8 bases from V and 7 bases from J, with 14 bases in between. The length of the CDR3 is 12 residues. The CDR3 region has the DNA TGTGCCAGCCCCTCCTGGGGGGGTGAAGCTTTCTTT. Its protein is CASPSWGGEAFF.

V is TRBV5-5 and J is TRBJ1-2; a weak D match, TRBD1 (5 bases). The CDR3 consists of 14 residues. The germline V and J ends were trimmed by 4 bases and 2 bases, with 12 bases remaining between them. CDR1 is SGHKS, CDR2 YYEKEE, per germline (reference sequence). In DNA form, the CDR3 reads TGTGCCAGCAGCCCCATTGGGGGGAACTATGGCTACACCTTC. It translates to CASSPIGGNYGYTF.

This clonotype was observed a handful of times. The chain combines TRBV30 with TRBJ1-1; D unresolved. V gave up 3 bases and J gave up 0 bases, with 14 bases separating them. From germline, CDR1 is GTSNPN and CDR2 SVGIG (reference sequence). The length of the CDR3 is 15 residues. The CDR3 DNA reads TGTGCCTGGAGAGGGTTTCTCTTCATGAACACTGAAGCTTTCTTT. It codes for CAWRGFLFMNTEAFF.

The J gene is TRBJ1-1, the V gene TRBV7-9; TRBD1 might be the D (6 bases). The ends were cut back, 5 bases at V and 3 bases at J, with 16 bases in the middle. Looked up from germline, CDR1 is SEHNR and CDR2 is FQNEAQ (reference sequence). The CDR3 is 15 residues long. CDR3: CASSKGGREDTEAFF. The CDR3 DNA follows: TGTGCCAGCAGCAAGGGGGGCCGAGAGGACACTGAAGCTTTCTTT.

The chain is built from TRBV29-1 and TRBJ1-5; a weak D match, TRBD1 (5 bases). Germline CDR1 is SQVTM and CDR2 is ANQGSEA. V lost 4 bases and J lost 4, with 11 bases in between. CDR3 length: 13 amino acids. Written as DNA, the CDR3 is TGCAGCGTTGCTCAGGGAGGAAATCAGCCCCAGCATTTT. Translation: CSVAQGGNQPQHF.

The chain combines TRBV4-2 with TRBJ1-5; the D is unclear. V lost 3 bases to trimming and J lost 5 bases, with 17 bases between them. Germline lookup yields CDR1 LGHNA and CDR2 YNFKEQ. The CDR3 loop spans 16 amino acids. The CDR3 DNA reads as TGTGCCAGCAGCCATGCACTGTATCCCCAGGATCAGCCCCAGCATTTT. Its translation is CASSHALYPQDQPQHF.

This clonotype was picked up a small number of times. This CDR3 is CAWRSHGGAEAFF. CDR3 in DNA: TGTGCCTGGAGATCCCACGGAGGGGCTGAAGCTTTCTTT. The V call is TRBV30, the J call TRBJ1-1; TRBD1 is a possible D gene (5 bases). Germline lookup yields CDR1 GTSNPN and CDR2 SVGIG (reference sequence). The V end lost 3 bases, the J end lost 6 bases, and 14 bases lay between the germline ends. The CDR3 loop spans 13 amino acids.

By sample share, this clonotype is medium-sized. V and J are TRBV20-1 and TRBJ1-2, with D maybe TRBD1 (5 bases). The V end was cut by 2 bases, the J end by 1 base, with 14 bases between. This CDR3 has 15 amino acids. Germline V gene lookup returns CDR1 DFQATT and CDR2 SNEGSKA (reference sequence). In DNA form, the CDR3 reads TGCAGTGCTAGAACAGGCCAAACCCTTAACTATGGCTACACCTTC. This gives the protein CSARTGQTLNYGYTF.

The chain recombines TRBV9 with TRBJ2-1; D perhaps matches TRBD2 (6 bases). The germline gives CDR1 SGDLS, CDR2 YYNGEE. The CDR3 runs 13 residues. V lost 6 bases to trimming and J lost 5 bases, with 12 bases between them. In nucleotides, the CDR3 is TGTGCCAGCAACGCGGGGCCAAACAATGAGCAGTTCTTC. This sequence encodes CASNAGPNNEQFF.

V gene TRBV12-3 or TRBV12-4 combines with J gene TRBJ2-3; D might be TRBD2 (5 bases). The CDR3 covers 12 residues. The ends were cut back, 11 bases at V and 3 bases at J, with 12 bases in the middle. CDR3 protein: CAPECGTDTQYF. In DNA form, the CDR3 reads TGTGCCCCCGAGTGCGGGACAGATACGCAGTATTTT.

J is TRBJ1-5 and V is TRBV13, with TRBD1 matching 7 bases. This CDR3 spans 14 amino acids. Germline V gene lookup returns CDR1 PRHDT and CDR2 FYEKMQ (reference sequence). V was pared by 0 bases and J by 4 bases, with 0 bases of the junction left unmatched. CDR3: CASSLGRGNQPQHF. The CDR3 nucleotides are TGTGCCAGCAGCTTAGGCAGGGGGAATCAGCCCCAGCATTTT. Using reference TRBV13 and TRBJ1-5 for the parts outside the CDR3, the full variable domain is AAGVIQSPRHLIKEKRETATLKCYPIPRHDTVYWYQQGPGQDPQFLISFYEKMQSDKGSIPDRFSAQQFSDYHSELNMSSLELGDSALYFCASSLGRGNQPQHFGDGTRLSIL.

Concerning this clonotype itself: The CDR3 end shows no conserved phenylalanine or tryptophan, and so a read error is likely. The limits of the CDR3 on the DNA are not certain, so only TCRdb's listed CDR3 is given. This sequence joins TRBV5-1 and TRBJ1-6; the table gives TRBD1 as D, unverified against the DNA. CDR1 is SGHRS, CDR2 YFSETQ, per germline. The CDR3 sequence runs 13 residues, both termini included. The chain's CDR3 is CASSTGGNSPLQH.

The genes are TRBV5-1 and TRBJ2-7, with 8 positions matching TRBD2. CDR1 and CDR2 (germline): SGHRS, YFSETQ. CDR3 length equals 14 residues. After removal of 7 bases from V and 5 bases from J, the junction contained 11 bases not matched to a gene. CDR3 residues: CASRGTSGLHEQYF. Written as DNA, the CDR3 is TGCGCCAGCCGCGGAACTAGCGGCCTCCACGAGCAGTACTTC.

In its sample, this clonotype is medium-sized. The rearrangement links TRBV2 to TRBJ1-5; TRBD1 might be the D (5 bases). The germline gives CDR1 SNHLY, CDR2 FYNNEI. The CDR3 runs 16 residues. V gave up 4 bases and J gave up 0 bases, with 13 bases separating them. This CDR3 reads CASSGSGGSSNQPQHF. CDR3 sequence (DNA): TGTGCCAGCAGTGGGTCGGGGGGATCTAGCAATCAGCCCCAGCATTTT.

This clonotype appeared a few times. This chain joins TRBV7-3 and TRBJ1-3; D ambiguous. V was shortened by 5 bases and J by 4 bases, with 6 bases between the two germline ends. CDR3 size: 12 residues. Germline V gene data show CDR1 as SGHTA and CDR2 as FQGTGA. In DNA form, the CDR3 reads TGTGCCAGCAGCGTCGACGGAAACACCATATATTTT. Protein: CASSVDGNTIYF.

The chain employs TRBV11-2 and TRBJ1-3, with TRBD1 matching 11 bases. The germline gives CDR1 SGHAT, CDR2 FQNNGV. With V trimmed by 5 bases and J by 3 bases, 3 bases remained unmatched. The CDR3 contains 15 residues. The DNA for the CDR3 is TGTGCCAGCAGCCCGGGGACAGGGGGTGGAAACACCATATATTTT. Translation gives CASSPGTGGGNTIYF.

This rearrangement joins TRBV2 to TRBJ2-1; 7 bases align to TRBD1. CDR1 is SNHLY, CDR2 FYNNEI, per germline. V was pared by 6 bases and J by 7 bases, with 6 bases of the junction left unmatched. The CDR3 is made up of 13 amino acids. The CDR3 is CASRRGLFNEQFF. CDR3 in DNA: TGTGCCAGCAGGAGGGGGCTGTTTAATGAGCAGTTCTTC.

The V gene is TRBV10-3, the J gene TRBJ1-2, with 8 bases identical to TRBD1. This CDR3 spans 14 amino acids. V was clipped by 2 bases and J by 3 bases; unmatched bases: 2. Germline CDR1 ENHRY, CDR2 SYGVKD. The chain's CDR3 is CAISEGQGYYGYTF. The CDR3 DNA is TGTGCCATCAGTGAGGGACAGGGTTACTATGGCTACACCTTC.